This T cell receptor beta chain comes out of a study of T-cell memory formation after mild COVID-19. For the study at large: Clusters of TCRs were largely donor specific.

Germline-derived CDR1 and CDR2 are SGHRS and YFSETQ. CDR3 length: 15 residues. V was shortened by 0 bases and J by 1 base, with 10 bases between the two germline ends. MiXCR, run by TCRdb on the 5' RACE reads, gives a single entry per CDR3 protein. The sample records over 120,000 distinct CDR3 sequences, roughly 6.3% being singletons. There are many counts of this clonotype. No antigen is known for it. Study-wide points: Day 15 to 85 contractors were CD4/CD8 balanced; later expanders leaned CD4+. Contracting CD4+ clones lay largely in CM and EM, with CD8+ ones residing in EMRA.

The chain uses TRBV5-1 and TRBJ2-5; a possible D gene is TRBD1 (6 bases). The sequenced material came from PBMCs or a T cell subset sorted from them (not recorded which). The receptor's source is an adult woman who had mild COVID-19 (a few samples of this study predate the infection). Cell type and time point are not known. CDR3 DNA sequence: TGCGCCAGCAGCTTGGGAGGACAGACCCAAGAGACCCAGTACTTC. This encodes CASSLGGQTQETQYF.